Following are 13 T cell receptor beta chains from one sample sequenced in a study of cytomegalovirus exposure and HLA in healthy donors. The method was immunoSEQ multiplex PCR; TCRdb's version includes in-frame clones alone and lacks a portion of them. The sample gives 250,000 to 400,000 clones, roughly nine tenths of which show up once; about 1% is in the top ten. The sample consisted of PBMCs. These receptors originate from a woman in her 30s in good health and CMV-seropositive.

The rearrangement uses TRBV7-2 and TRBJ2-7; D remains ambiguous. Germline CDR1 is SGHTA and CDR2 is FQGNSA. V lost 0 bases, J lost 2 bases, and 8 bases lay in between. CDR3 size: 14 residues. CDR3 region: CASSLAGQAYEQYF. The CDR3 DNA follows: TGTGCCAGCAGCTTAGCTGGCCAAGCCTACGAGCAGTACTTC.

The chain carries TRBV9 and TRBJ2-1; 8 nucleotides agree with TRBD2. This CDR3 spans 16 amino acids. The germline V gene encodes CDR1 SGDLS and CDR2 YYNGEE. The trim removed 3 bases at V and 8 bases at J, leaving 13 bases unmatched. The CDR3 sequence is CASSDFRGGVVYEQFF. The CDR3, as DNA: TGTGCCAGCAGCGATTTCCGGGGGGGTGTTGTTTATGAGCAGTTCTTC.

This clone was counted between two and nine times. This rearrangement joins TRBV27 to TRBJ1-2; 9 nucleotides match TRBD1. The ends lost 8 bases at V and 7 bases at J; junction bases unmatched: 8. The CDR3 extends over 13 amino acids. The germline gives CDR1 MNHEY, CDR2 SMNVEV (reference sequence). The CDR3 DNA sequence: TGTGCCAGCGGCACAGGGGGCCTCATTGGCTACACCTTC. The encoded protein is CASGTGGLIGYTF.

The chain has TRBV30 and TRBJ2-3; no clear D. The CDR3 runs to 15 residues. Trimming pared 0 bases from V and 0 bases from J, leaving 10 bases between. Per germline, CDR1 GTSNPN and CDR2 SVGIG (reference sequence). The DNA for the CDR3 is TGTGCCTGGAGTGTAGGTGAGACTAGCACAGATACGCAGTATTTT. Translation gives CAWSVGETSTDTQYF.

V usage is TRBV2 and J usage is TRBJ1-1; D may be TRBD1 (5 bases). Germline values: CDR1 SNHLY, CDR2 FYNNEI. The CDR3 runs to 14 residues. The ends were cut back, 11 bases at V and 2 bases at J, with 18 bases in the middle. CDR3 loop: CAGTMSIRNTEAFF. DNA for the CDR3: TGTGCCGGGACGATGAGCATTCGCAACACTGAAGCTTTCTTT.

The V gene is TRBV19, the J gene TRBJ2-7; D possibly corresponds to TRBD1 (6 bases). Germline CDR1 and CDR2: LNHDA and SQIVND (reference sequence). Trimming took off 9 bases at V and 3 bases at J, with 21 bases between the two ends. The length of the CDR3 is 15 residues. The CDR3 DNA follows: TGTGCCAGCTCGACCCAGGGGACCTCGGGCTACGAGCAGTACTTC. Its translation is CASSTQGTSGYEQYF. Filled out from reference TRBV19 and TRBJ2-7, the complete variable domain reads DGGITQSPKYLFRKEGQNVTLSCEQNLNHDAMYWYRQDPGQGLRLIYYSQIVNDFQKGDIAEGYSVSREKKESFPLTVTSAQKNPTAFYLCASSTQGTSGYEQYFGPGTRLTVT.

The V and J genes are TRBV1 and TRBJ2-1; the table gives TRBD2 as D, unverified against the DNA. TRBV1 is a listed pseudogene. This CDR3 is 17 amino acids long. Here the CDR3 DNA reads TGCACCAGCAGCCCCACGACTGTAGCGGGAACCTCCAATGAGCAGTTCTTC. Protein: CTSSPTTVAGTSNEQFF.

The chain combines TRBV2 with TRBJ1-2; a possible D gene is TRBD1 (6 bases). The CDR3 consists of 16 residues. V was trimmed by 7 bases and J by 0 bases, leaving 18 bases between them. CDR1 and CDR2 (germline): SNHLY, FYNNEI. CDR3 amino acids: CASTRDTPTANYGYTF. The CDR3 nucleotides are TGTGCCAGCACTCGGGACACCCCAACCGCTAACTATGGCTACACCTTC.

This clone was observed a few times. The chain combines TRBV4-2 with TRBJ2-5, with a possible D match to TRBD1 (5 bases). Germline-derived CDR1 and CDR2 are LGHNA and YNFKEQ. The CDR3 runs 15 residues. Between the trimmed V and J ends, which lost 2 bases and 3 bases, there was a span of 13 bases. The CDR3 DNA follows: TGTGCCAGCAGCCAATCAAGGGGCGGAGAAGAGACCCAGTACTTC. Its protein product is CASSQSRGGEETQYF.

This rearrangement joins TRBV9 to TRBJ2-7; a possible D gene is TRBD1 (6 bases). The CDR3 extends over 14 amino acids. The V end was cut by 0 bases, the J end by 6 bases, with 13 bases between. CDR1 is SGDLS and CDR2 is YYNGEE in the germline V gene. The CDR3 nucleotides read TGTGCCAGCAGCGTAGGAACAGGGTCCCTCGAGCAGTACTTC. The encoded protein is CASSVGTGSLEQYF. The full variable domain, rest sourced from reference TRBV9 and TRBJ2-7, is DSGVTQTPKHLITATGQRVTLRCSPRSGDLSVYWYQQSLDQGLQFLIQYYNGEERAKGNILERFSAQQFPDLHSELNLSSLELGDSALYFCASSVGTGSLEQYFGPGTRLTVT.

The V call is TRBV19, the J call TRBJ2-7; D is undetermined. V dropped 2 bases and J dropped 4 bases, with 9 bases sitting between them. There are 13 residues in the CDR3. The germline V gene encodes CDR1 LNHDA and CDR2 SQIVND (reference sequence). The CDR3 here is CASSITAAYEQYF. CDR3 nucleotide sequence: TGTGCCAGTAGTATAACCGCAGCGTACGAGCAGTACTTC.

The rearrangement joins TRBV6-5 to TRBJ2-7, with D possibly matching TRBD1 (6 bases). V was clipped by 6 bases and J by 7 bases, with 19 bases between them. Germline V lookup: CDR1 MNHEY, CDR2 SVGAGI. The CDR3 runs to 14 residues. The CDR3 loop is CASSYTGLGYEQYF. CDR3 in DNA: TGTGCCAGCAGCTATACAGGGTTGGGCTATGAGCAGTACTTC.

V and J are TRBV27 and TRBJ2-7; tentatively, D is TRBD1 (7 bases). CDR1 MNHEY and CDR2 SMNVEV come from the germline V gene (reference sequence). V shed 5 bases and J shed 2 bases, with 10 bases lying between them. The CDR3 has 13 amino acids. CDR3 nucleotides: TGTGCCAGCAGTCAGGGGGGAGCCTACGAGCAGTACTTC. Translated, it gives CASSQGGAYEQYF.